Listed below are T cell receptor beta chains from one sample, sequenced in a study of cytomegalovirus exposure and HLA in healthy donors. Sequencing used immunoSEQ multiplex PCR; TCRdb keeps in-frame clones, though not all of them. The profile shows around 190,000 clones, over 60% of them singletons. The specimen was PBMCs. These receptor sequences come from a woman aged 40 to 49 in good health and CMV-seronegative. The CDR3 runs from the conserved cysteine through the conserved F or W. The order of the fields is V gene, D gene, clone size, J gene, CDR3 DNA, CDR3 protein. The D gene is left open where the match is weak. Not every row has a clone size; where given, it reads once, few, many or a size class.

v_call: TRBV9; d_call: NA; clone_size: once; j_call: TRBJ2-1; cdr3_nt: TGTGCCAGCAGCTCCGGAAGTCTAGGGGGGGTCAATGAGCAGTTCTTC; cdr3_aa: CASSSGSLGGVNEQFF
v_call: TRBV7-3; d_call: NA; clone_size: few; j_call: TRBJ1-1; cdr3_nt: TGTGCCAGCAGCTTAGGGGGGGGCACTGAAGCTTTCTTT; cdr3_aa: CASSLGGGTEAFF
v_call: TRBV30; d_call: NA; clone_size: NA; j_call: TRBJ1-2; cdr3_nt: TGTGCCTGGAGAGCTATAGGCATCAGGGGCTACACCTTC; cdr3_aa: CAWRAIGIRGYTF
v_call: TRBV29-1; d_call: TRBD2; clone_size: NA; j_call: TRBJ2-2; cdr3_nt: TGCAGCGTTGTCCTTAGCGGGAGGGGCGACACCGGGGAGCTGTTTTTT; cdr3_aa: CSVVLSGRGDTGELFF
v_call: TRBV7-2; d_call: TRBD1; clone_size: NA; j_call: TRBJ2-4; cdr3_nt: TGTGCCAGCAGCTTAGTATCCCGGGACAGGGTTGTCAAAAACATTCAGTACTTC; cdr3_aa: CASSLVSRDRVVKNIQYF
v_call: TRBV6-6; d_call: NA; clone_size: NA; j_call: TRBJ2-2; cdr3_nt: TGTGCCAGCCAGGAGGGGGCGAGCACCGGGGAGCTGTTTTTT; cdr3_aa: CASQEGASTGELFF
v_call: TRBV6-5; d_call: TRBD1; clone_size: NA; j_call: TRBJ1-2; cdr3_nt: TGTGCCAGCAAAGACAGGGTCTATGGCTACACCTTC; cdr3_aa: CASKDRVYGYTF
v_call: TRBV7-8; d_call: TRBD2; clone_size: few; j_call: TRBJ2-3; cdr3_nt: TGTGCCAGCAGCTTAGCATTTAGCGGGAGGGCCACAGATACGCAGTATTTT; cdr3_aa: CASSLAFSGRATDTQYF
v_call: TRBV5-6; d_call: TRBD1; clone_size: NA; j_call: TRBJ1-2; cdr3_nt: TGTGCCAGCAGCTTGGTCGGGACAGTCTATGGCTACACCTTC; cdr3_aa: CASSLVGTVYGYTF
v_call: TRBV6-1; d_call: NA; clone_size: NA; j_call: TRBJ1-6; cdr3_nt: TGTGCCAGCGACGAGACAGGCCGTAATTCACCCCTCCACTTT; cdr3_aa: CASDETGRNSPLHF
v_call: TRBV5-4; d_call: NA; clone_size: NA; j_call: TRBJ2-5; cdr3_nt: TGTGCCAGCAGCTTGAGGGGGATCAAAACGGAGACCCAGTACTTC; cdr3_aa: CASSLRGIKTETQYF
v_call: TRBV19; d_call: NA; clone_size: few; j_call: TRBJ2-1; cdr3_nt: TGTGCCAGTAGTATAAGAGGGATCTACAATGAGCAGTTCTTC; cdr3_aa: CASSIRGIYNEQFF
v_call: TRBV7-2; d_call: NA; clone_size: once; j_call: TRBJ2-6; cdr3_nt: TGTGCCAGCAGCTTACACTCTGGGGCCAACGTCCTGACTTTC; cdr3_aa: CASSLHSGANVLTF
v_call: TRBV7-2; d_call: TRBD1; clone_size: once; j_call: TRBJ1-5; cdr3_nt: TGTGCCAGCAGTCTGGACAGGGGCAATCAGCCCCAGCATTTT; cdr3_aa: CASSLDRGNQPQHF
v_call: TRBV4-3; d_call: NA; clone_size: NA; j_call: TRBJ1-5; cdr3_nt: TGCGCCAGCAGCCAAGATCGGGTCCAGCCCCAGCATTTT; cdr3_aa: CASSQDRVQPQHF
v_call: TRBV7-8; d_call: NA; clone_size: few; j_call: TRBJ1-1; cdr3_nt: TGTGCCAGCAGCTGGGGACAGAACACTGAAGCTTTCTTT; cdr3_aa: CASSWGQNTEAFF
v_call: TRBV23-1; d_call: NA; clone_size: NA; j_call: TRBJ1-1; cdr3_nt: TGCGCCAGCCCGCGGACGGGAATAGAAGCTTTCTTT; cdr3_aa: CASPRTGIEAFF
v_call: TRBV9; d_call: TRBD1; clone_size: NA; j_call: TRBJ1-1; cdr3_nt: TGTGCCAGCAGCCCGGGACAGGGGTATTTAGCTGAAGCTTTCTTT; cdr3_aa: CASSPGQGYLAEAFF
v_call: TRBV6-5; d_call: TRBD1; clone_size: NA; j_call: TRBJ2-1; cdr3_nt: TGTGCCAGCAGTTACTCCGGACAGGGGAACAATGAGCAGTTCTTC; cdr3_aa: CASSYSGQGNNEQFF
v_call: TRBV5-1; d_call: TRBD1; clone_size: few; j_call: TRBJ2-1; cdr3_nt: TGCGCCAGCAGCCGGACAGGGCGGTTCGATGAGCAGTTCTTC; cdr3_aa: CASSRTGRFDEQFF
v_call: TRBV11-3; d_call: NA; clone_size: NA; j_call: TRBJ2-2; cdr3_nt: TGTGCCAGCAGGCAAAGCGGGAACACCGGGGAGCTGTTTTTT; cdr3_aa: CASRQSGNTGELFF
v_call: TRBV7-9; d_call: NA; clone_size: NA; j_call: TRBJ2-1; cdr3_nt: TGTGCCAGCAGCCAAACAGGCGCCTACAATGAGCAGTTCTTC; cdr3_aa: CASSQTGAYNEQFF
v_call: TRBV19; d_call: NA; clone_size: few; j_call: TRBJ1-2; cdr3_nt: TGTGCCAGTAGTACGTCCCGGGACTCTTACCTCCTGTCTGGCTACACCTTC; cdr3_aa: CASSTSRDSYLLSGYTF
v_call: TRBV7-2; d_call: TRBD2; clone_size: once; j_call: TRBJ2-1; cdr3_nt: TGTGCCAGCAGCTTAGCGCGGACTAGCGGTTACAATGAGCAGTTCTTC; cdr3_aa: CASSLARTSGYNEQFF
v_call: TRBV11-2; d_call: TRBD2; clone_size: NA; j_call: TRBJ2-1; cdr3_nt: TGTGCCAGCAGCTCGTCCGGGACTAGTGAGAATGAGCAGTTCTTC; cdr3_aa: CASSSSGTSENEQFF
v_call: TRBV7-3; d_call: NA; clone_size: NA; j_call: TRBJ2-1; cdr3_nt: TGTGCCAGCAGCCTCACCGGGACTTGGAATGAGCAGTTCTTC; cdr3_aa: CASSLTGTWNEQFF
v_call: TRBV11-2; d_call: TRBD1; clone_size: NA; j_call: TRBJ1-6; cdr3_nt: TGTGCCAGCAGCGCGGGACAGGGGAATTCACCCCTCCACTTT; cdr3_aa: CASSAGQGNSPLHF
v_call: TRBV5-1; d_call: NA; clone_size: NA; j_call: TRBJ2-1; cdr3_nt: TGCGCCAGCAGCTTCGACAGGTTGTCCTACAATGAGCAGTTCTTC; cdr3_aa: CASSFDRLSYNEQFF
v_call: TRBV6-1; d_call: NA; clone_size: NA; j_call: TRBJ1-2; cdr3_nt: TGTGCCAGCAGTGAAGGGGGCCTTAACTATGGCTACACCTTC; cdr3_aa: CASSEGGLNYGYTF
v_call: TRBV7-9; d_call: NA; clone_size: NA; j_call: TRBJ2-5; cdr3_nt: TGTGCCAGCAGCTTAGTATTGGGAGGAAGTGGAGAGACCCAGTACTTC; cdr3_aa: CASSLVLGGSGETQYF
v_call: TRBV5-4; d_call: NA; clone_size: NA; j_call: TRBJ1-3; cdr3_nt: TGTGCCAGCAGCGACACCCAACCAGTGGCTGGAAACACCATATATTTT; cdr3_aa: CASSDTQPVAGNTIYF
v_call: TRBV2; d_call: TRBD2; clone_size: NA; j_call: TRBJ2-1; cdr3_nt: TGTGCCAGCAGTCCAGCGGGGACCTACAATGAGCAGTTCTTC; cdr3_aa: CASSPAGTYNEQFF
v_call: TRBV7-8; d_call: NA; clone_size: NA; j_call: TRBJ2-7; cdr3_nt: TGTGCCAGCAGCTTATCCGTGAGCCGCTACGAGCAGTACTTC; cdr3_aa: CASSLSVSRYEQYF